The sample holds a few counts of the clone carrying this T cell receptor beta chain. This record belongs to a study of T cells after yellow fever vaccination. Germline V gives CDR1 LNHNV, CDR2 YYDKDF (reference sequence). Germline trimming cut 2 bases from V and 0 bases from J; bases unmatched to any gene: 5. The CDR3 runs to 16 residues. Making TCR cDNA involved 5'RACE template switching, which added UMIs and a universal primer site. TCRdb re-derived calls from the 5' RACE reads in MiXCR, one entry per CDR3 protein. The sample contains some 600,000 distinct CDR3 sequences, roughly an eighth of which appear only once.

This material consisted of PBMCs, taken on the day of the yellow fever booster vaccination. This TCR was recovered from a young man who received the YFV17D yellow fever vaccine. This chain uses TRBV15 with TRBJ1-2; 8 bases line up with TRBD1. This CDR3 reads CATSRKGTGANYGYTF. The CDR3 DNA reads TGTGCCACCAGCAGAAAAGGGACAGGAGCTAACTATGGCTACACCTTC.